A selection of T cell receptor beta chains follows, all from one sample in a study of T cells after yellow fever vaccination. MiXCR was run by TCRdb on the 5' RACE reads, yielding one entry per CDR3 protein. The sample has fewer than 450,000 distinct CDR3 sequences; about 7.8% are singletons. The starting material was PBMCs, obtained more than 40 days after the first yellow fever vaccination. All receptors derive from a man between 18 and 35 years old who received the YFV17D yellow fever vaccine. Both conserved end residues are trimmed from each CDR3. The order of the fields is CDR3 protein, J gene, clone size, V gene. Clone size is given for some rows only: seen once, a few or many times, or a class if the clone is expanded.

ATSDFRQAGELF TRBJ2-2 - TRBV24-1
ASSFTGIGYT TRBJ1-2 few TRBV6-5
ASSLTDGKETQY TRBJ2-5 few TRBV12-3/TRBV12-4
ASSLRTDGPGNTIY TRBJ1-3 many TRBV12-3/TRBV12-4
ASSQGAGNPWETQY TRBJ2-5 - TRBV4-2
ASSLALGQSNEKLF TRBJ1-4 - TRBV5-1
ASSQAWGTVNQPQH TRBJ1-5 - TRBV4-1
ASIPDSTNTGELF TRBJ2-2 few TRBV6-1
ASSYLYRGVNSPLH TRBJ1-6 few TRBV6-5
ASSQDRLAGGIEAF TRBJ1-1 - TRBV4-3
ASSQETPGTYGYT TRBJ1-2 - TRBV4-2
ASSLGAPSTEAF TRBJ1-1 - TRBV5-6
ASSLASRTIRQSEQF TRBJ2-1 few TRBV7-2
ASSQGSGTGELF TRBJ2-2 few TRBV3-1
ASSLEGQGVFNQPQH TRBJ1-5 - TRBV7-8
ASSLPGTGFYEQY TRBJ2-7 - TRBV7-9
ASSQPTSGRNQETQY TRBJ2-5 few TRBV4-2
ASSYTGPYGYT TRBJ1-2 many TRBV6-2/TRBV6-3
ASRSPGRRSYEQY TRBJ2-7 few TRBV11-2
SARDRGDSGANVLT TRBJ2-6 few TRBV20-1
SARPLGDYFSPLH TRBJ1-6 - TRBV20-1
ASSVGSGSSYEQY TRBJ2-7 few TRBV9
ASSRLTGGLAQPQH TRBJ1-5 few TRBV6-2/TRBV6-3
ASTQVRGAGETQY TRBJ2-5 - TRBV6-1
ASSRFNEQY TRBJ2-7 few TRBV5-1
ATSRGAPAADTQY TRBJ2-3 few TRBV15
AISESTGSTGELF TRBJ2-2 few TRBV10-3